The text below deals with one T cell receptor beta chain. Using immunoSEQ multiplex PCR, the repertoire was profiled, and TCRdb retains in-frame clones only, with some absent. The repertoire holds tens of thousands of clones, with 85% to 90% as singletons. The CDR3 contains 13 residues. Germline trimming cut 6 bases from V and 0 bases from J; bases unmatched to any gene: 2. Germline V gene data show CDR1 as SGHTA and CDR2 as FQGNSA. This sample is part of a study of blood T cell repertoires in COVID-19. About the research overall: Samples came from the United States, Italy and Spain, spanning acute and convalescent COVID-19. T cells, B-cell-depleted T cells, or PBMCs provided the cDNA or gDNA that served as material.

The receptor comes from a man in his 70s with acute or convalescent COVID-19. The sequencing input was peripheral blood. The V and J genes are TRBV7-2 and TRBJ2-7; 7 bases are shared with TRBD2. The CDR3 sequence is CASSRDYSYEQYF. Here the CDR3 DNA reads TGTGCCAGCAGTCGGGACTACTCCTACGAGCAGTACTTC.